The rows below give T cell receptor beta chains drawn from one sample of a study of T cell responses to AZD1222 COVID-19 vaccine. Method: immunoSEQ multiplex PCR; TCRdb's copy keeps in-frame clones and lacks some. The top ten hold around 1.7% of the sample, which has 110,000 to 150,000 clones, about nine tenths seen once. Source: peripheral blood, taken on day 0 of AZD1222 vaccination. Source of these receptors: an adult in good health. The CDR3 runs from the conserved cysteine through the conserved F or W. The D gene is left open where the match is weak. The size field is filled for only some rows; it gives once, few, many or a size class.

clone size: NA
V gene: TRBV7-9
J gene: TRBJ2-5
CDR3 length: 15
D gene: TRBD2
CDR3 DNA: TGTGCCAGCAGAATAGCGGGTAACGTTCAAGAGACCCAGTACTTC
CDR3 protein: CASRIAGNVQETQYF

clone size: NA
V gene: TRBV18
J gene: TRBJ1-2
CDR3 length: 15
D gene: TRBD1
CDR3 DNA: TGTGCCAGCTCATCCCGGGACAGGGTGGACTATGGCTACACCTTC
CDR3 protein: CASSSRDRVDYGYTF

clone size: once
V gene: TRBV13
J gene: TRBJ2-1
CDR3 length: 13
D gene: NA
CDR3 DNA: TGTGCCAGCATTGCGAGCTCCTACAATGAGCAGTTCTTC
CDR3 protein: CASIASSYNEQFF

clone size: NA
V gene: TRBV30
J gene: TRBJ2-3
CDR3 length: 15
D gene: TRBD2
CDR3 DNA: TGTGCCTGGGGGTATAGCGGGGGTAGCACAGATACGCAGTATTTT
CDR3 protein: CAWGYSGGSTDTQYF

clone size: few
V gene: TRBV5-1
J gene: TRBJ1-2
CDR3 length: 13
D gene: NA
CDR3 DNA: TGCGCCAGCAGCTTACAGGGAGACTATGGCTACACCTTC
CDR3 protein: CASSLQGDYGYTF

clone size: once
V gene: TRBV7-9
J gene: TRBJ2-5
CDR3 length: 15
D gene: NA
CDR3 DNA: TGTGCCAGCAGTCCCCGTGGACGGGAGCAAGAGACCCAGTACTTC
CDR3 protein: CASSPRGREQETQYF

clone size: NA
V gene: TRBV30
J gene: TRBJ1-1
CDR3 length: 13
D gene: NA
CDR3 DNA: TGTGCCTGGAGTCGCGGACAGTACACTGAAGCTTTCTTT
CDR3 protein: CAWSRGQYTEAFF

clone size: once
V gene: TRBV29-1
J gene: TRBJ1-1
CDR3 length: 12
D gene: NA
CDR3 DNA: TGCAGCGTTGAAGAAACCGTCGGGTCTGCTTTCTTT
CDR3 protein: CSVEETVGSAFF

clone size: NA
V gene: TRBV9
J gene: TRBJ2-1
CDR3 length: 14
D gene: NA
CDR3 DNA: TGTGCCAGCAGCGTAGACGCGGGAACGAAGGAGCAGTTCTTC
CDR3 protein: CASSVDAGTKEQFF

clone size: NA
V gene: TRBV3-1/TRBV3-2
J gene: TRBJ2-7
CDR3 length: 14
D gene: NA
CDR3 DNA: TGTGCCAGCAGCCAAGATGACGGTTCCTACGAGCAGTACTTC
CDR3 protein: CASSQDDGSYEQYF